What follows are 9 T cell receptor beta chains derived from one specimen sequenced in a study of cytomegalovirus exposure and HLA in healthy donors. The PCR used 60 Vbeta and 13 Jbeta primers. Sequenced by immunoSEQ multiplex PCR; TCRdb stores in-frame clones only, minus some. The repertoire includes about 160,000 clones, approximately 80% of them detected once, and about 4.5% sits in the top ten. Sequencing was carried out using PBMCs. The receptors originated from a man under 40 in good health and CMV-seronegative.

This chain joins TRBV5-1 and TRBJ2-1; weak D call: TRBD2 (6 bases). Deletions cut 6 bases from V and 3 bases from J, with 7 bases between. Germline V lookup: CDR1 SGHRS, CDR2 YFSETQ. The CDR3 has 12 residues. The CDR3 spells CASTSDYNEQFF. The CDR3 nucleotides read TGCGCCAGCACTAGCGACTACAATGAGCAGTTCTTC. The full variable domain, in which reference TRBV5-1 and TRBJ2-1 provide the parts outside the CDR3, is KAGVTQTPRYLIKTRGQQVTLSCSPISGHRSVSWYQQTPGQGLQFLFEYFSETQRNKGNFPGRFSGRQFSNSRSEMNVSTLELGDSALYLCASTSDYNEQFFGPGTRLTVL.

This rearrangement joins TRBV29-1 to TRBJ2-5, with a weak D call TRBD2 (5 bases). The CDR3 totals 11 residues. The V end lost 6 bases, the J end lost 5 bases, and 10 bases lay between the germline ends. The germline V gene has CDR1 SQVTM and CDR2 ANQGSEA. CDR3 residues: CSVPSGETQYF. For the CDR3, the DNA is TGCAGCGTCCCGTCGGGGGAGACCCAGTACTTC.

The chain is built from TRBV12-5 and TRBJ2-3; possible D gene TRBD2, 6 bases. CDR1 is LGHNT, CDR2 FRNRAP, per germline. This CDR3 contains 14 residues. V lost 7 bases to trimming and J lost 0 bases, with 11 bases between them. The CDR3 nucleotides read TGTGCTAGTGCGCGCGGGACTAGCACAGATACGCAGTATTTT. It encodes CASARGTSTDTQYF.

The chain employs TRBV9 and TRBJ2-3; 8 nucleotides line up with TRBD2. The CDR3 has 14 residues. Germline trimming cut 1 base from V and 7 bases from J; bases unmatched to any gene: 5. Per germline, CDR1 SGDLS and CDR2 YYNGEE. CDR3 DNA sequence: TGTGCCAGCAGCGTATCAGGCGGGGGGAATACGCAGTATTTT. Encoded protein: CASSVSGGGNTQYF.

For the CDR3, the DNA is TGTGCCAGCAGCTCCTACAGGGGGAAGCAGCCCCAGCATTTT. Translating it yields CASSSYRGKQPQHF. J is TRBJ1-5 and V is TRBV7-9; 8 bases fit TRBD1. CDR1 and CDR2 (germline): SEHNR, FQNEAQ (reference sequence). J was trimmed by 7 bases and V by 4 bases; bases with no gene match: 6. This CDR3 is built from 14 residues.

This clone was detected only a few times. The chain employs TRBV5-1 and TRBJ1-2; no clear D. V was cut by 1 base and J by 2 bases, with 9 bases left in between. The CDR3 has 14 residues. Germline V gives CDR1 SGHRS, CDR2 YFSETQ. CDR3 DNA sequence: TGCGCCAGCAGCTTGAGCAACCGGAACTATGGCTACACCTTC. This encodes CASSLSNRNYGYTF. Filled out from reference TRBV5-1 and TRBJ1-2, the complete variable domain reads KAGVTQTPRYLIKTRGQQVTLSCSPISGHRSVSWYQQTPGQGLQFLFEYFSETQRNKGNFPGRFSGRQFSNSRSEMNVSTLELGDSALYLCASSLSNRNYGYTFGSGTRLTVV.

This clone has more than one count but fewer than ten. CDR3 sequence reads: CASVRGYEQYF. CDR3 DNA: TGTGCCAGCGTTAGGGGGTACGAGCAGTACTTC. The gene calls are TRBV27 and TRBJ2-7, with a weak D call TRBD1 (6 bases). Trimming removed 8 bases from V and 4 bases from J, with 9 bases in between. Germline CDR1 reads MNHEY; CDR2 reads SMNVEV (reference sequence). This CDR3 comprises 11 residues.

This chain uses TRBV15 with TRBJ1-2; D remains unclear. The CDR3 covers 13 residues. The ends were cut back, 8 bases at V and 3 bases at J, with 13 bases in the middle. Germline V gene data show CDR1 as LNHNV and CDR2 as YYDKDF (reference sequence). CDR3 protein: CATRGSAYYGYTF. For the CDR3, the DNA is TGTGCCACCCGAGGAAGTGCCTACTATGGCTACACCTTC.

The genes are TRBV27 and TRBJ2-5, with 12 bases lining up with TRBD2. The better agreement between TRBJ2-7 and the DNA end casts doubt on the J call. Germline V lookup: CDR1 MNHEY, CDR2 SMNVEV (reference sequence). This CDR3 contains 14 residues. CDR3 nucleotides: TGTGCCAGCAGTAGGACTAGCGGGAAATACGAGCAGTACTTC. Protein: CASSRTSGKYEQYF.